This T cell receptor beta chain is drawn from a study of PD-1 blockade in classical Hodgkin lymphoma. This clone is a singleton in its sample. Its target is unknown. CDR1 is SGDLS, CDR2 YYNGEE, per germline. The CDR3 sequence is 16 residues long. Trimming stripped 6 bases from V and 7 bases from J, with 23 bases between. Overall study findings and caveats: According to reports, newly diagnosed patients had lower baseline TCR diversity than healthy donors, and relapsed/refractory patients had lower baseline TCR diversity still. Some patients began nivolumab under 1 year after ASCT. These patients were excluded from later analyses.

Brentuximab vedotin exposure varied, and every patient relapsed after autologous stem cell transplantation. Classification of best responses gave complete response, partial response or progressive disease. Profiling relied on immunoSEQ multiplex PCR, and the TCRdb table lists in-frame clones only, not all of them. Counted here are about 37,000 clones, 70% to 80% occurring once; the ten biggest clones make up 10% to 11%. The TCR comes from a human donor with classical Hodgkin lymphoma. This sequence joins TRBV9 and TRBJ2-1; D not certain. Sequenced here: peripheral blood mononuclear cells (PBMCs), sampled at baseline. The CDR3 sequence: CASTGSSTGLLNEQFF. The CDR3 DNA reads as TGTGCCAGCACCGGGTCATCGACCGGGCTCTTGAATGAGCAGTTCTTC.